A single T cell receptor (beta chain) is shown here with its context. The antigen is undetermined. The data belong to a study of cytomegalovirus exposure and HLA in healthy donors. Study-wide points: A link between a missense DCLRE1C variant and TCR beta V- and J-gene trimming emerged from a later analysis. A prior analysis recorded that most TCR beta V segments were productive about 87% or about 30% of the time.

The primer mix had 60 Vbeta and 13 Jbeta primers. Using immunoSEQ multiplex PCR, the repertoire was profiled, and TCRdb retains in-frame clones only, with some absent. This table holds around 170,000 clones, roughly 75% found once. The CDR3 contains 14 residues. V lost 4 bases and J lost 1; bases outside the gene matches: 3. CDR1 SQVTM and CDR2 ANQGSEA come from the germline V gene. The receptor's source is a woman in her forties or fifties in good health and CMV-seropositive. The chain has TRBV29-1 and TRBJ2-7; TRBD2 agrees at 11 bases. The sequencing sample was made of PBMCs. The CDR3 sequence: CSVVGTSGSYEQYF. The CDR3 nucleotides are TGCAGCGTTGTGGGGACTAGCGGATCCTACGAGCAGTACTTC.